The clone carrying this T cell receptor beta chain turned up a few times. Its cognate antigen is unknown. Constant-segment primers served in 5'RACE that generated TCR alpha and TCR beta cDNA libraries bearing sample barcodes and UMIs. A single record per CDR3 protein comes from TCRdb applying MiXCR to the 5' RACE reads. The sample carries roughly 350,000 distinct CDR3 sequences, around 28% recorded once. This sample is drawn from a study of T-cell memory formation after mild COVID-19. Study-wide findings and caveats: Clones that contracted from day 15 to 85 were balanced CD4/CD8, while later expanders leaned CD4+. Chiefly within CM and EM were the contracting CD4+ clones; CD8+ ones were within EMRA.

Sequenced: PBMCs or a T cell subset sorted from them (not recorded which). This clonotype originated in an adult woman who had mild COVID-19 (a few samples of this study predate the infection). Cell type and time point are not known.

The CDR3: CASSGDLSGYTF. The CDR3 region has the DNA TGTGCCAGCAGCGGGGACCTCAGTGGCTACACCTTC. The J gene is TRBJ1-2, the V gene TRBV2, with a tentative D call TRBD1 (5 bases). Germline V CDR1 and CDR2: SNHLY, FYNNEI. The CDR3 has 12 amino acids. V lost 6 bases and J 7 bases, leaving 12 bases between the germline ends.